Presented here are 21 T cell receptor beta chains from one specimen sequenced in a study of beta chain features in type 1 diabetes. Study-wide results and caveats: Type 1 diabetes patients had moderately but significantly shorter TCRB CDR3s in all four CD4+ subsets.

Their specific antigens are unknown. cDNA synthesis used the whole RNA isolate, giving expressed TCRB sequences. Clones were read by immunoSEQ multiplex PCR, and TCRdb kept only the in-frame ones, dropping some. The sample carries 250,000 to 350,000 clones, approximately 15% recorded once. The sequencing input was naive CD4+ T cells from blood. These receptors were taken from a man aged 18 to 35 with type 1 diabetes.

This clone was seen a handful of times. This chain joins TRBV5-6 and TRBJ2-5; D gene uncertain. With 4 bases removed from V and 4 bases from J, the gap between germline ends came to 11 bases. This CDR3 has 13 amino acids. Germline V gene data show CDR1 as SGHDT and CDR2 as YYEEEE. The CDR3 protein is CASSVASRETQYF. CDR3 DNA: TGTGCCAGCAGCGTGGCCAGTCGAGAGACCCAGTACTTC.

The genes are TRBV10-3 and TRBJ1-1, with D unresolved. The germline V gene has CDR1 ENHRY and CDR2 SYGVKD. This CDR3 has 15 residues. Deletions cut 2 bases from V and 1 base from J, with 11 bases between. DNA for the CDR3: TGTGCCATCAGTGAGGGGAGACCTCAGAACACTGAAGCTTTCTTT. This sequence encodes CAISEGRPQNTEAFF.

This clone was picked up a small number of times. In nucleotides, the CDR3 is TGTGCCGGCGGGGGGACTAGCGGTTCCTACGAGCAGTACTTC. Encoded protein: CAGGGTSGSYEQYF. This chain uses TRBV2 with TRBJ2-7; 11 positions match TRBD2. V was pared by 11 bases and J by 1 base, with 7 bases of the junction left unmatched. The CDR3 runs to 14 residues. CDR1 and CDR2 from the germline V gene are SNHLY and FYNNEI.

This clone was picked up a small number of times. Within the sample, other DNA sequences also encode this same CDR3. The chain couples TRBV28 to TRBJ2-7; TRBD2 is a possible D gene (6 bases). The CDR3 spans 14 residues. Trimming left V 5 bases short and J 0 bases short, with 11 bases between. The germline V gene encodes CDR1 MDHEN and CDR2 SYDVKM. CDR3 sequence: CASSLGGSSYEQYF. In DNA, the CDR3 is TGTGCCAGCAGTCTTGGGGGGTCCTCCTACGAGCAGTACTTC.

This clone was found a few times. Other DNA sequences in this sample translate to the same CDR3. The J gene is TRBJ2-7, the V gene TRBV28; 12 bases are shared with TRBD2. With V trimmed by 6 bases and J by 1 base, 4 bases remained unmatched. The CDR3 contains 15 residues. Germline CDR1 MDHEN, CDR2 SYDVKM. The CDR3 is CASSSGLAGSYEQYF. The CDR3 bases are TGTGCCAGCAGCTCCGGACTAGCGGGGTCCTACGAGCAGTACTTC.

This clone was seen a handful of times. V is TRBV19 and J is TRBJ1-4; 11 bases are a match to TRBD1. Trimming removed 4 bases from V and 7 bases from J; junction bases left unmatched: 2. This CDR3 is built from 14 residues. The germline V gene has CDR1 LNHDA and CDR2 SQIVND (reference sequence). The chain's CDR3 is CASSTDRGREKLFF. CDR3 DNA sequence: TGTGCCAGTAGTACGGACAGGGGGCGTGAAAAACTGTTTTTT.

The chain employs TRBV5-4 and TRBJ2-5; 10 nucleotides match TRBD2. The V and J ends lost 4 bases and 5 bases, in that order; junction bases with no gene match: 5. Germline-derived CDR1 and CDR2 are SGHNT and YYREEE (reference sequence). The CDR3 covers 14 residues. CDR3 protein: CASSRPSGSETQYF. The CDR3 DNA reads as TGTGCCAGCAGCCGACCTAGCGGGAGTGAGACCCAGTACTTC.

The rearrangement links TRBV29-1 to TRBJ1-5; 7 nucleotides agree with TRBD1. The germline V gene has CDR1 SQVTM and CDR2 ANQGSEA. The CDR3 totals 12 residues. V was clipped by 6 bases and J by 3 bases; unmatched bases: 2. The CDR3 reads CSVGQHNQPQHF. The CDR3, as DNA: TGCAGCGTGGGACAGCACAATCAGCCCCAGCATTTT.

CDR3 loop: CASSPPYTRYEQYF. CDR3 bases: TGTGCCAGCTCACCTCCCTATACGCGCTACGAGCAGTACTTC. The rearrangement links TRBV18 to TRBJ2-7, with D unclear. The CDR3 extends over 14 amino acids. V was pared by 3 bases and J by 3 bases, with 12 bases between. Germline V CDR1 and CDR2: KGHSH, LQKENI. The full variable domain, its missing parts supplied by reference TRBV18 and TRBJ2-7, is NAGVMQNPRHLVRRRGQEARLRCSPMKGHSHVYWYRQLPEEGLKFMVYLQKENIIDESGMPKERFSAEFPKEGPSILRIQQVVRGDSAAYFCASSPPYTRYEQYFGPGTRLTVT.

This clone was found a few times. This chain connects TRBV5-1 to TRBJ2-7; 7 bases fit TRBD1. Germline assignment: CDR1 SGHRS and CDR2 YFSETQ. The V segment lost 3 bases and the J segment 6 bases; nucleotides outside the gene matches: 3. The CDR3 is made up of 12 amino acids. The CDR3 sequence is CASSWDRGEQYF. In DNA, the CDR3 is TGCGCCAGCAGCTGGGACAGAGGCGAGCAGTACTTC.

This clone occurred a few times. The chain employs TRBV27 and TRBJ2-5; TRBD2 matches 12 bases. The CDR3 contains 17 residues. Germline V gene lookup returns CDR1 MNHEY and CDR2 SMNVEV (reference sequence). V gave up 6 bases and J gave up 4 bases; unmatched junction bases: 12. The CDR3 DNA reads TGTGCCAGCAGCGGACTAGCGGGACCCTCCTGGTCAGAGACCCAGTACTTC. Amino acid sequence: CASSGLAGPSWSETQYF.

This clone came up a few times. The chain has TRBV4-1 and TRBJ2-1; 9 bases fit TRBD2. CDR3 size: 18 residues. In germline, CDR1 is MGHRA, CDR2 YSYEKL. The trim removed 0 bases at V and 6 bases at J, leaving 12 bases unmatched. The CDR3 region is CASSQEWIAGVLRNEQFF. The DNA of the CDR3 is TGCGCCAGCAGCCAAGAGTGGATAGCGGGAGTTCTCCGCAATGAGCAGTTCTTC.

V usage is TRBV7-2 and J usage is TRBJ2-1; the D is unclear. V was trimmed by 4 bases and J by 10 bases, leaving 20 bases between them. This CDR3 region has 15 residues. Germline CDR1 is SGHTA and CDR2 is FQGNSA. DNA for the CDR3: TGTGCCAGCAGCTCATTTACCACGACTCTTTCGGAGCAGTTCTTC. This gives the protein CASSSFTTTLSEQFF.

The chain carries TRBV30 and TRBJ2-7; possibly TRBD1 for D (5 bases). The germline gives CDR1 GTSNPN, CDR2 SVGIG (reference sequence). This CDR3 has 13 amino acids. The germline V and J ends were trimmed by 2 bases and 7 bases, with 15 bases remaining between them. The CDR3 region is CAWSPRTPWEQYF. In nucleotides, the CDR3 is TGTGCCTGGAGTCCTAGGACACCTTGGGAGCAGTACTTC. Full variable domain (remainder filled in from reference TRBV30 and TRBJ2-7): SQTIHQWPATLVQPVGSPLSLECTVEGTSNPNLYWYRQAAGRGLQLLFYSVGIGQISSEVPQNLSASRPQDRQFILSSKKLLLSDSGFYLCAWSPRTPWEQYFGPGTRLTVT.

This clone was seen only a few times. V usage is TRBV27 and J usage is TRBJ2-7; maybe TRBD2 (6 bases). CDR1 is MNHEY, CDR2 SMNVEV, per germline (reference sequence). V was clipped by 5 bases and J by 3 bases, with 14 bases between them. CDR3 length: 14 amino acids. CDR3 bases: TGTGCCAGCAGTCCCCGGTTGGGACTCTACGAGCAGTACTTC. Translation: CASSPRLGLYEQYF.

This clone was observed a handful of times. Other DNA variants within this sample encode the same CDR3. This chain joins TRBV28 and TRBJ2-7, with 9 bases identical to TRBD1. Germline CDR1 MDHEN, CDR2 SYDVKM. Trimming removed 4 bases from V and 7 bases from J; junction bases left unmatched: 8. The CDR3 runs 14 residues. The CDR3 DNA sequence: TGTGCCAGCAGTTATCCGGGACAGGGTGGAGAGCAGTACTTC. Protein sequence: CASSYPGQGGEQYF.

V gene TRBV18 combines with J gene TRBJ2-5; D is perhaps TRBD2 (6 bases). This CDR3 is built from 15 residues. Germline CDR1 reads KGHSH; CDR2 reads LQKENI. Trimming removed 3 bases from V and 4 bases from J, with 15 bases in between. The CDR3 sequence: CASSPTSEGSETQYF. The CDR3, as DNA: TGTGCCAGCTCACCCACGTCGGAGGGGTCAGAGACCCAGTACTTC.

CDR3: CASSAGGGVYEQYF. CDR3 DNA sequence: TGTGCCAGCAGCGCGGGTGGCGGGGTTTACGAGCAGTACTTC. This sequence joins TRBV28 and TRBJ2-7, with D possibly TRBD2 on 6 matching bases. CDR3 length: 14 residues. Per germline, CDR1 MDHEN and CDR2 SYDVKM. V lost 6 bases and J lost 4, with 16 bases in between. Full variable domain (rest looked up from reference TRBV28 and TRBJ2-7): DVKVTQSSRYLVKRTGEKVFLECVQDMDHENMFWYRQDPGLGLRLIYFSYDVKMKEKGDIPEGYSVSREKKERFSLILESASTNQTSMYLCASSAGGGVYEQYFGPGTRLTVT.

This clone has more than one count but fewer than ten. This sequence joins TRBV6-6 and TRBJ2-7, with TRBD1 matching 8 bases. CDR1 MNHNY and CDR2 SVGAGI come from the germline V gene (reference sequence). J lost 0 bases, V lost 5 bases, and 6 bases had no gene match. CDR3 size: 15 residues. CDR3 loop: CASSQPGQASYEQYF. The CDR3 nucleotides are TGTGCCAGCAGTCAACCGGGACAGGCCTCCTACGAGCAGTACTTC.

The V and J genes are TRBV19 and TRBJ2-2; D not resolved. The CDR3 is made up of 14 amino acids. CDR1 LNHDA and CDR2 SQIVND come from the germline V gene (reference sequence). V was clipped by 5 bases and J by 5 bases, with 12 bases between them. CDR3 DNA sequence: TGTGCCAGTAGTCGGTCCCTGAGGACCGGGGAGCTGTTTTTT. Translating gives CASSRSLRTGELFF.

The chain's CDR3 is CASSLRGGLAAFQYEQYF. CDR3 DNA: TGTGCCAGCAGCTTGCGGGGGGGACTAGCGGCGTTTCAGTACGAGCAGTACTTC. V usage is TRBV5-4 and J usage is TRBJ2-7, with 11 bases that match TRBD2. V trimming: 1 base; J trimming: 4 bases; junction bases outside the gene matches: 13. The germline CDR1 and CDR2 sequences are SGHNT and YYREEE (reference sequence). The CDR3 has 18 residues.